The entry below describes one TCR beta chain. The CDR3 spans 15 residues. Looked up from germline, CDR1 is SNHLY and CDR2 is FYNNEI. V gave up 7 bases and J gave up 1 base, with 16 bases separating them. Using immunoSEQ multiplex PCR, the repertoire was profiled, and TCRdb retains in-frame clones only, with some absent. The data contain 100,000 to 110,000 clones, around four fifths of them singletons. The data belong to a study of blood T cell repertoires in COVID-19. The receptor's source is a woman in her 70s with acute or convalescent COVID-19. The sample was peripheral blood. V is TRBV2 and J is TRBJ1-1; a possible D gene is TRBD1 (5 bases). For the CDR3, the DNA is TGTGCCAGCATAAGTGAGGACACATCGAACACTGAAGCTTTCTTT. Its protein is CASISEDTSNTEAFF. The full variable domain, in which reference TRBV2 and TRBJ1-1 provide the parts outside the CDR3, is EPEVTQTPSHQVTQMGQEVILRCVPISNHLYFYWYRQILGQKVEFLVSFYNNEISEKSEIFDDQFSVERPDGSNFTLKIRSTKLEDSAMYFCASISEDTSNTEAFFGQGTRLTVV.